The T cell receptor (beta chain) described here comes from a study of cytomegalovirus exposure and HLA in healthy donors. This CDR3 is built from 12 residues. V lost 2 bases, J lost 4 bases, and 6 bases lay in between. The germline V gene encodes CDR1 MDHEN and CDR2 SYDVKM. PCR primers comprised 60 Vbeta and 13 Jbeta primers. Profiling relied on immunoSEQ multiplex PCR, and the TCRdb table lists in-frame clones only, not all of them. The data show about 230,000 clones, approximately 85% seen once. This clone occurred a few times. This TCR was recovered from a girl aged 2 to 10 in good health and CMV-seronegative. The chain joins TRBV28 to TRBJ2-7; no clear D. The sequencing sample was made of PBMCs. CDR3 nucleotide sequence: TGTGCCAGCAGTTTAGGGCAGTACGAGCAGTACTTC. Translation: CASSLGQYEQYF.